Shown below are 25 T cell receptor beta chains from a single sample sequenced in a study of blood T cell repertoires in COVID-19. The method was immunoSEQ multiplex PCR; TCRdb's version includes in-frame clones alone and lacks a portion of them. The table lists roughly 120,000 clones, more than 90% of them singletons. Sequencing was performed on peripheral blood. These receptor sequences come from a man aged 55 to 70 with COVID-19, enrolled during active disease.

The V and J genes are TRBV2 and TRBJ1-1; D unclear. This CDR3 contains 14 residues. V was shortened by 6 bases and J by 4 bases, with 15 bases between the two germline ends. The germline gives CDR1 SNHLY, CDR2 FYNNEI. CDR3 in DNA: TGTGCCAGCAGGGATCTTGAGGTGAGCACTGAAGCTTTCTTT. This translates into CASRDLEVSTEAFF. Using reference TRBV2 and TRBJ1-1 for the parts outside the CDR3, the full variable domain is EPEVTQTPSHQVTQMGQEVILRCVPISNHLYFYWYRQILGQKVEFLVSFYNNEISEKSEIFDDQFSVERPDGSNFTLKIRSTKLEDSAMYFCASRDLEVSTEAFFGQGTRLTVV.

This chain connects TRBV27 to TRBJ1-1; D is unclear. V gave up 5 bases and J gave up 1 base, with 5 bases separating them. The V gene's germline CDR1 is MNHEY and CDR2 SMNVEV (reference sequence). CDR3 length: 12 residues. The CDR3 is CASSPRNTEAFF. CDR3 coding DNA: TGTGCCAGCAGTCCGAGGAACACTGAAGCTTTCTTT.

The J gene is TRBJ2-1, the V gene TRBV7-9; tentatively, D is TRBD2 (5 bases). Germline CDR1 is SEHNR and CDR2 is FQNEAQ (reference sequence). CDR3 size: 16 residues. Trimming shortened V by 5 bases and J by 0 bases, and 14 bases separated the two germline ends. CDR3 sequence (DNA): TGTGCCAGCAGCGGTAATAGCGCAAGCTCCTACAATGAGCAGTTCTTC. As protein: CASSGNSASSYNEQFF.

The genes are TRBV3-1 (or the pseudogene TRBV3-2) and TRBJ2-4, with 7 bases aligning to TRBD1. From germline, CDR1 is LGHDT and CDR2 YNNKEL (reference sequence). This CDR3 region has 14 residues. V trimming: 4 bases; J trimming: 7 bases; junction bases outside the gene matches: 7. DNA for the CDR3: TGTGCCAGCAGCCGGATGGGACAGTTGAACATTCAGTACTTC. It yields the protein CASSRMGQLNIQYF.

The chain links TRBV12-5 to TRBJ1-6; TRBD1 might be the D (6 bases). Germline loops: CDR1 LGHNT, CDR2 FRNRAP. The CDR3 consists of 13 residues. The V gene lost 5 bases and the J gene lost 10 bases, with 12 bases spanning the gap. CDR3 bases: TGTGCTAGTGGTCCCGAGGGGGACTCACCCCTCCACTTT. Translated: CASGPEGDSPLHF.

The genes are TRBV4-1 and TRBJ1-4; possible D gene TRBD1, 5 bases. V was cut by 4 bases and J by 8 bases, with 26 bases left in between. Looked up from germline, CDR1 is MGHRA and CDR2 is YSYEKL. The CDR3 totals 18 residues. CDR3 sequence (DNA): TGCGCCAGCAGCCGTCGCAGGCTCGAAGACAGCGCCGTGGAAAAACTGTTTTTT. The encoded protein is CASSRRRLEDSAVEKLFF.

This clone is a singleton in its sample. The V gene is TRBV5-5, the J gene TRBJ1-1; D is unresolved. The germline V and J ends were trimmed by 1 base and 1 base, with 11 bases remaining between them. Germline CDR1 and CDR2: SGHKS and YYEKEE (reference sequence). CDR3 length: 15 amino acids. The chain's CDR3 is CASSLNWRPNTEAFF. For the CDR3, the DNA is TGTGCCAGCAGCTTGAATTGGCGGCCGAACACTGAAGCTTTCTTT.

This clone was seen more than once but under ten times. The rearrangement links TRBV9 to TRBJ1-3; 7 nucleotides match TRBD1. V trimming: 4 bases; J trimming: 1 base; junction bases outside the gene matches: 11. The CDR3 contains 17 residues. Germline V gene lookup returns CDR1 SGDLS and CDR2 YYNGEE. CDR3 protein: CASSQGQSLSSGNTIYF. CDR3 sequence (DNA): TGTGCCAGCAGCCAGGGACAGTCCTTATCGTCTGGAAACACCATATATTTT.

The chain joins TRBV6-1 to TRBJ1-1; D unresolved. With 2 bases removed from V and 1 base from J, the gap between germline ends came to 5 bases. The CDR3 contains 13 residues. Germline CDR1 MNHNS, CDR2 SASEGT. The CDR3 region is CASSESGNTEAFF. CDR3 sequence (DNA): TGTGCCAGCAGTGAATCGGGGAACACTGAAGCTTTCTTT.

This clone was seen a few times. The V and J genes are TRBV24-1 and TRBJ2-4; 9 nucleotides match TRBD1. Germline V gives CDR1 KGHDR, CDR2 SFDVKD. After removal of 3 bases from V and 0 bases from J, the junction contained 5 bases not matched to a gene. This CDR3 is 17 amino acids long. Here the CDR3 DNA reads TGTGCCACCAGTGATGCCGGGACAGGGAGAGCCAAAAACATTCAGTACTTC. It is translated as CATSDAGTGRAKNIQYF.

The CDR3, as DNA: TGTGCCAGCAGTGCCCGGACAGGGGGCAGCGAGCAGTACTTC. Its translation is CASSARTGGSEQYF. This rearrangement joins TRBV27 to TRBJ2-7, with 11 bases aligning to TRBD1. This CDR3 comprises 14 residues. V shed 5 bases and J 6 bases; nucleotides not matched to a gene: 6. Germline CDR1 and CDR2: MNHEY and SMNVEV (reference sequence).

J is TRBJ2-7 and V is TRBV15; D might be TRBD1 (6 bases). This CDR3 has 14 amino acids. Germline CDR1 LNHNV, CDR2 YYDKDF (reference sequence). The V end lost 0 bases, the J end lost 4 bases, and 10 bases lay between the germline ends. The CDR3 reads CATSRDNRAYEQYF. The CDR3, as DNA: TGTGCCACCAGCAGAGATAACAGGGCTTACGAGCAGTACTTC.

This clone was recorded only once. The chain couples TRBV27 to TRBJ2-7; possible D gene TRBD2, 5 bases. Germline V gene data show CDR1 as MNHEY and CDR2 as SMNVEV (reference sequence). CDR3 length equals 15 residues. With 6 bases removed from V and 0 bases from J, the gap between germline ends came to 15 bases. CDR3 sequence (DNA): TGTGCCAGCAGCAGCGGACGGACTCTCTCCTACGAGCAGTACTTC. Protein: CASSSGRTLSYEQYF.

The V call is TRBV6-5, the J call TRBJ2-7; TRBD1 agrees at 9 bases. J was trimmed by 5 bases and V by 7 bases; bases with no gene match: 3. Germline assignment: CDR1 MNHEY and CDR2 SVGAGI. The CDR3 length is 12 residues. This chain's CDR3 is CASKTGGDEQYF. CDR3 nucleotides: TGTGCCAGCAAAACAGGGGGCGACGAGCAGTACTTC.

The gene calls are TRBV24-1 and TRBJ2-6, with D possibly matching TRBD1 (6 bases). V lost 3 bases and J lost 0, with 11 bases in between. The germline V gene encodes CDR1 KGHDR and CDR2 SFDVKD. CDR3 size: 17 residues. Written as DNA, the CDR3 is TGTGCCACCAGTGATCCACGGGACATCTCTGGGGCCAACGTCCTGACTTTC. Protein product: CATSDPRDISGANVLTF.

The chain has TRBV4-2 and TRBJ2-1, with unresolved D. The germline V and J ends were trimmed by 1 base and 5 bases, with 3 bases remaining between them. Germline V gene data show CDR1 as LGHNA and CDR2 as YNFKEQ. The CDR3 contains 12 residues. The CDR3 loop is CASSQGDNEQFF. The CDR3 nucleotides are TGTGCCAGCAGCCAAGGAGACAATGAGCAGTTCTTC.

The gene calls are TRBV11-2 and TRBJ1-1; no definite D call. CDR3 length: 15 amino acids. Germline V CDR1 and CDR2: SGHAT, FQNNGV. The ends were cut back, 0 bases at V and 1 base at J, with 9 bases in the middle. CDR3 in amino acids: CASSLDHAANTEAFF. CDR3 bases: TGTGCCAGCAGCTTAGATCACGCGGCGAACACTGAAGCTTTCTTT. Drawing the rest from reference TRBV11-2 and TRBJ1-1, the complete variable domain is EAGVAQSPRYKIIEKRQSVAFWCNPISGHATLYWYQQILGQGPKLLIQFQNNGVVDDSQLPKDRFSAERLKGVDSTLKIQPAKLEDSAVYLCASSLDHAANTEAFFGQGTRLTVV.

The V and J genes are TRBV10-3 and TRBJ2-1, with 11 bases identical to TRBD2. V lost 4 bases to trimming and J lost 6 bases; unmatched junction nucleotides: 11. Germline assignment: CDR1 ENHRY and CDR2 SYGVKD. CDR3 size: 17 residues. The CDR3 bases are TGTGCCATCAGTGGGCCCCCCGGGACTAGCGGAGCCAATGAGCAGTTCTTC. This codes for CAISGPPGTSGANEQFF.

J is TRBJ2-7 and V is TRBV28; a weak D match, TRBD1 (6 bases). V lost 5 bases, J lost 5 bases, and 19 bases lay in between. There are 15 residues in the CDR3. Germline assignment: CDR1 MDHEN and CDR2 SYDVKM. The CDR3 region is CASSPTGLPLHEQYF. The DNA of the CDR3 is TGTGCCAGCAGTCCTACAGGGCTCCCCCTCCACGAGCAGTACTTC.

The J gene is TRBJ1-1, the V gene TRBV9, with D unclear. CDR1 and CDR2 from the germline V gene are SGDLS and YYNGEE. Trimming cost V 2 bases and J 1 base, with 6 bases left between them. This CDR3 is 13 amino acids long. The CDR3 region is CASSVARNTEAFF. The CDR3 region has the DNA TGTGCCAGCAGCGTTGCTAGGAACACTGAAGCTTTCTTT.

The rearrangement uses TRBV5-1 and TRBJ2-7; the match to TRBD1 covers 9 bases. Germline CDR1 is SGHRS and CDR2 is YFSETQ. This CDR3 region has 13 residues. Losses at the gene ends were 4 bases for V and 4 bases for J; bases not matched to a gene: 3. This CDR3 is CASSRGQGYEQYF. The CDR3 nucleotides read TGCGCCAGCAGCCGGGGACAGGGATACGAGCAGTACTTC.

The chain couples TRBV24-1 to TRBJ2-1, with 11 nucleotides matching TRBD2. Germline values: CDR1 KGHDR, CDR2 SFDVKD. Losses at the gene ends were 4 bases for V and 7 bases for J; bases not matched to a gene: 11. This CDR3 is 17 amino acids long. CDR3 protein: CATSDPLLAGGGNEQFF. CDR3 DNA: TGTGCCACCAGTGACCCTCTTCTAGCGGGAGGTGGTAATGAGCAGTTCTTC.

The chain couples TRBV11-3 to TRBJ1-1; D is unclear. Germline CDR1 SGHNT, CDR2 YENEEA. Trimming stripped 3 bases from V and 1 base from J, with 9 bases between. The CDR3 length is 14 residues. The CDR3 is CASSLRGSNTEAFF. Here the CDR3 DNA reads TGTGCCAGCAGCTTGAGAGGATCGAACACTGAAGCTTTCTTT.

This chain joins TRBV18 and TRBJ2-5; D not resolved. Trimming stripped 2 bases from V and 2 bases from J, with 9 bases between. The CDR3 loop spans 14 amino acids. Per germline, CDR1 KGHSH and CDR2 LQKENI. This chain's CDR3 is CASSPGQVQETQYF. The DNA for the CDR3 is TGTGCCAGCTCACCAGGGCAGGTACAAGAGACCCAGTACTTC.

This clone occurred once. The J gene is TRBJ1-2, the V gene TRBV18; no reliable D call. From germline, CDR1 is KGHSH and CDR2 LQKENI. Trimming removed 2 bases from V and 5 bases from J, with 12 bases in between. CDR3 length: 14 residues. The CDR3 DNA follows: TGTGCCAGCTCACCAGTGCGGGGAGAATATGGCTACACCTTC. Encoded protein: CASSPVRGEYGYTF.